This T cell receptor beta chain was retrieved from a study of regulatory T cells in long-lasting Graves disease. Study-wide points: The study found TRBV28, TRBJ1-2 and TRBJ2-5 favored in persistent disease.

This clonotype was recorded a few times. Its antigen remains unknown. Libraries of TCR beta came from iRepertoire HTBI primers plus Arm-PCR of CDR3 regions. TCRdb reanalysed the multiplex PCR reads using MiXCR and keeps one entry per CDR3 protein. Seen here are under 700,000 distinct CDR3 sequences, roughly a sixth observed once, and the top ten hold approximately 25%. Stated time point: newly diagnosed GD, antithyroid drugs for less than 3 months. Scientists built the TCR library using RNA that was extracted from PBMCs. Germline V gives CDR1 DFQATT, CDR2 SNEGSKA (reference sequence). V was trimmed by 8 bases and J by 7 bases, leaving 14 bases between them. The CDR3 loop spans 12 amino acids. A further study also used this sample, focusing on T cells in Graves' hyperthyroidism and ophthalmopathy. That paper notes: Criteria for exclusion of patients were uncontrolled infection, other autoimmune disease, pregnancy or lactation. Initially, a first-round RT-PCR of the TCR CDR3 employed the HTBI primer set.

The chain employs TRBV20-1 and TRBJ1-4; D ambiguous. The sequences come from peripheral blood mononuclear cells (PBMCs), collected at new diagnosis, from a patient treated with antithyroid drugs. This sequence originates from a woman aged 35-60 years with Graves disease. Here the CDR3 DNA reads TGCAGTACCCCGGTTCTGGGTGAAAAACTGTTTTTT. Encoded protein: CSTPVLGEKLFF.